Listed below are T cell receptor beta chains from one sample, sequenced in a study of CD8 T cells in ankylosing spondylitis. TCRdb recomputed calls from the 5' RACE reads with MiXCR, one row per CDR3 protein. The sample comprises hundreds of thousands of distinct CDR3 sequences, about 19% of which are singletons, and 7.8% rests with the top ten. The sequencing input was blood, either unsorted or a sorted T cell fraction (not recorded which). The receptor source for this set is a male donor with ankylosing spondylitis or in good health (not recorded which). CDR3s include the opening cysteine and the closing phenylalanine or tryptophan. D genes are given only for firm matches. Expanded clones get a size class; other rows say once, few or many, or leave the size out.

V gene: TRBV20-1; D gene: NA; J gene: TRBJ1-5; clone size: many; CDR3 protein: CSASRGLGNQPQHF; CDR3 DNA: TGCAGTGCTAGTCGGGGACTGGGCAATCAGCCCCAGCATTTT
V gene: TRBV4-1; D gene: TRBD2; J gene: TRBJ2-3; clone size: NA; CDR3 protein: CASSLPRDRGLAGGLTDTQYF; CDR3 DNA: TGCGCCAGCAGCCTTCCCCGGGACAGAGGACTAGCGGGGGGTCTCACAGATACGCAGTATTTT
V gene: TRBV6-5; D gene: NA; J gene: TRBJ1-2; clone size: many; CDR3 protein: CASSYSRRTPFYGYTF; CDR3 DNA: TGTGCCAGCAGTTACTCTCGGAGGACGCCCTTCTATGGCTACACCTTC
V gene: TRBV7-6; D gene: NA; J gene: TRBJ1-1; clone size: NA; CDR3 protein: CASNLVGVMNTEAFF; CDR3 DNA: TGTGCCAGCAACTTAGTGGGAGTCATGAACACTGAAGCTTTCTTT
V gene: TRBV10-3; D gene: TRBD1; J gene: TRBJ2-1; clone size: NA; CDR3 protein: CAITADGTGLYNEQFF; CDR3 DNA: TGTGCCATCACGGCGGATGGGACAGGGTTGTACAATGAGCAGTTCTTC
V gene: TRBV20-1; D gene: NA; J gene: TRBJ2-2; clone size: few; CDR3 protein: CSARESSRAGAGELFF; CDR3 DNA: TGCAGTGCTAGAGAATCGTCGCGGGCAGGGGCCGGGGAGCTGTTTTTT
V gene: TRBV12-3/TRBV12-4; D gene: NA; J gene: TRBJ1-5; clone size: few; CDR3 protein: CASSRTQDSNQPQHF; CDR3 DNA: TGTGCCAGCAGTAGGACACAAGATAGCAATCAGCCCCAGCATTTT
V gene: TRBV12-3/TRBV12-4; D gene: NA; J gene: TRBJ2-3; clone size: few; CDR3 protein: CASSPMRAAADTQYF; CDR3 DNA: TGTGCCAGCAGCCCCATGAGGGCAGCCGCGGATACGCAGTATTTT
V gene: TRBV12-3/TRBV12-4; D gene: NA; J gene: TRBJ2-2; clone size: few; CDR3 protein: CASSLQQGAGELFF; CDR3 DNA: TGTGCCAGCAGTTTGCAACAGGGTGCCGGGGAGCTGTTTTTT
V gene: TRBV9; D gene: TRBD2; J gene: TRBJ2-1; clone size: many; CDR3 protein: CASSVTGLAADEQFF; CDR3 DNA: TGTGCCAGCAGCGTAACGGGACTAGCGGCCGATGAGCAGTTCTTC
V gene: TRBV5-1; D gene: TRBD2; J gene: TRBJ2-2; clone size: NA; CDR3 protein: CASSSTSANTGELFF; CDR3 DNA: TGCGCCAGCAGCTCAACTAGCGCGAACACCGGGGAGCTGTTTTTT
V gene: TRBV3-1; D gene: TRBD1; J gene: TRBJ1-2; clone size: NA; CDR3 protein: CVSSPGTGRNYGYTF; CDR3 DNA: TGTGTCAGCAGCCCTGGGACAGGGAGGAACTATGGCTACACCTTC
V gene: TRBV5-1; D gene: TRBD1; J gene: TRBJ2-5; clone size: NA; CDR3 protein: CASSPKPGMGQLTSRIQETQYF; CDR3 DNA: TGCGCCAGCAGCCCAAAACCGGGGATGGGACAGTTAACCTCCAGGATCCAAGAGACCCAGTACTTC
V gene: TRBV7-3; D gene: NA; J gene: TRBJ2-1; clone size: few; CDR3 protein: CASSTGTSTYNEQFF; CDR3 DNA: TGTGCCAGCAGCACCGGGACGTCTACCTACAATGAGCAGTTCTTC
V gene: TRBV29-1; D gene: NA; J gene: TRBJ2-1; clone size: NA; CDR3 protein: CSVAGIRQGGNEQFF; CDR3 DNA: TGCAGCGTTGCCGGGATTCGGCAGGGAGGCAATGAGCAGTTCTTC
V gene: TRBV6-6; D gene: NA; J gene: TRBJ2-2; clone size: NA; CDR3 protein: CASRGTTAGELFF; CDR3 DNA: TGTGCCAGCAGGGGCACAACGGCCGGGGAGCTGTTTTTT
V gene: TRBV24-1; D gene: NA; J gene: TRBJ2-3; clone size: NA; CDR3 protein: CATSPGTLNQPQYF; CDR3 DNA: TGTGCCACCAGTCCCGGGACATTGAATCAGCCCCAGTATTTT
V gene: TRBV29-1; D gene: TRBD2; J gene: TRBJ2-3; clone size: many; CDR3 protein: CSVVRSRLAGGSSTDTQYF; CDR3 DNA: TGCAGCGTTGTCAGATCCCGACTAGCGGGGGGCTCTAGCACAGATACGCAGTATTTT
V gene: TRBV29-1; D gene: TRBD1; J gene: TRBJ1-4; clone size: NA; CDR3 protein: CSVTTGVGEKLFF; CDR3 DNA: TGCAGCGTTACGACAGGGGTCGGTGAAAAACTGTTTTTT
V gene: TRBV3-1; D gene: NA; J gene: TRBJ2-1; clone size: NA; CDR3 protein: CASCRQIQSYNEQFF; CDR3 DNA: TGTGCCAGCTGCCGACAGATCCAGAGCTACAATGAGCAGTTCTTC
V gene: TRBV2; D gene: NA; J gene: TRBJ2-5; clone size: NA; CDR3 protein: CASSAPQETQYF; CDR3 DNA: TGTGCCAGCAGTGCCCCCCAAGAGACCCAGTACTTC
V gene: TRBV6-1; D gene: NA; J gene: TRBJ1-2; clone size: many; CDR3 protein: CATEPSNWAGSGYTF; CDR3 DNA: TGTGCCACCGAACCCTCAAATTGGGCGGGGTCCGGCTACACCTTC
V gene: TRBV5-1; D gene: TRBD2; J gene: TRBJ2-5; clone size: few; CDR3 protein: CASSLRGRAQTQYF; CDR3 DNA: TGCGCCAGCAGCTTGAGAGGGAGGGCCCAGACCCAGTACTTC
V gene: TRBV7-3; D gene: NA; J gene: TRBJ2-3; clone size: few; CDR3 protein: CASSQRGVSTDTQYF; CDR3 DNA: TGTGCCAGCAGCCAGCGTGGGGTTAGCACAGATACGCAGTATTTT
V gene: TRBV7-2; D gene: NA; J gene: TRBJ1-1; clone size: NA; CDR3 protein: CASSLYGGLNTEAFF; CDR3 DNA: TGTGCCAGCAGCTTATATGGGGGGCTGAACACTGAAGCTTTCTTT
V gene: TRBV7-7; D gene: NA; J gene: TRBJ2-3; clone size: NA; CDR3 protein: CASGRDSADTQYF; CDR3 DNA: TGTGCTAGCGGCAGGGACAGTGCAGATACGCAGTATTTT
V gene: TRBV12-3/TRBV12-4; D gene: TRBD1; J gene: TRBJ1-5; clone size: NA; CDR3 protein: CASSLKGASQPQHF; CDR3 DNA: TGTGCCAGCAGTTTAAAGGGGGCCAGTCAGCCCCAGCATTTT
V gene: TRBV5-1; D gene: TRBD1; J gene: TRBJ1-1; clone size: many; CDR3 protein: CASSLAGTGNTEAFF; CDR3 DNA: TGCGCCAGCAGCTTGGCCGGGACAGGGAACACTGAAGCTTTCTTT
V gene: TRBV9; D gene: NA; J gene: TRBJ2-1; clone size: NA; CDR3 protein: CASSRTVKAYNEQFF; CDR3 DNA: TGTGCCAGCAGCCGGACAGTAAAAGCCTACAATGAGCAGTTCTTC
V gene: TRBV5-5; D gene: NA; J gene: TRBJ2-1; clone size: few; CDR3 protein: CASSLYAGTGDNEQFF; CDR3 DNA: TGTGCCAGCAGCTTGTATGCGGGGACGGGAGACAATGAGCAGTTCTTC
V gene: TRBV20-1; D gene: NA; J gene: TRBJ2-3; clone size: many; CDR3 protein: CSAGTDTQYF; CDR3 DNA: TGCAGTGCCGGTACAGATACGCAGTATTTT
V gene: TRBV27; D gene: NA; J gene: TRBJ2-3; clone size: few; CDR3 protein: CASSLRLGVGTQYF; CDR3 DNA: TGTGCCAGCAGTTTAAGGCTAGGGGTGGGTACGCAGTATTTT
V gene: TRBV9; D gene: NA; J gene: TRBJ1-6; clone size: few; CDR3 protein: CASAEGQHRNSPLHF; CDR3 DNA: TGTGCCAGCGCCGAAGGACAGCACAGGAATTCACCCCTCCACTTT
V gene: TRBV7-9; D gene: TRBD2; J gene: TRBJ2-3; clone size: few; CDR3 protein: CASSSTQREGNTDTQYF; CDR3 DNA: TGTGCCAGCAGCTCCACACAGCGGGAGGGCAACACAGATACGCAGTATTTT
V gene: TRBV12-3/TRBV12-4; D gene: NA; J gene: TRBJ1-4; clone size: many; CDR3 protein: CASSLTDRNEKLFF; CDR3 DNA: TGTGCCAGCAGTTTGACAGATAGGAATGAAAAACTGTTTTTT
V gene: TRBV7-9; D gene: TRBD2; J gene: TRBJ2-3; clone size: NA; CDR3 protein: CASSARLAASTDTQYF; CDR3 DNA: TGTGCCAGCAGCGCTCGACTAGCGGCAAGCACAGATACGCAGTATTTT
V gene: TRBV5-1; D gene: TRBD2; J gene: TRBJ2-1; clone size: NA; CDR3 protein: CASSLTSGGVRREQFF; CDR3 DNA: TGCGCCAGCAGCTTGACTAGCGGGGGGGTCCGGCGGGAGCAGTTCTTC
V gene: TRBV7-8; D gene: TRBD1; J gene: TRBJ2-5; clone size: NA; CDR3 protein: CASSPRTGDPQETQYF; CDR3 DNA: TGTGCCAGCAGCCCCAGGACAGGGGATCCCCAAGAGACCCAGTACTTC
V gene: TRBV6-2/TRBV6-3; D gene: NA; J gene: TRBJ2-2; clone size: few; CDR3 protein: CASSLRTAKNTGELFF; CDR3 DNA: TGTGCCAGCAGTCTTCGGACAGCCAAGAACACCGGGGAGCTGTTTTTT
V gene: TRBV5-1; D gene: NA; J gene: TRBJ2-1; clone size: few; CDR3 protein: CASSEGLNNEQFF; CDR3 DNA: TGCGCCAGCAGCGAGGGACTGAACAATGAGCAGTTCTTC
V gene: TRBV12-3/TRBV12-4; D gene: NA; J gene: TRBJ2-5; clone size: many; CDR3 protein: CASSFKETQYF; CDR3 DNA: TGTGCCAGCAGTTTTAAAGAGACCCAGTACTTC
V gene: TRBV5-1; D gene: TRBD1; J gene: TRBJ1-5; clone size: few; CDR3 protein: CASSWGDRGPNQPQHF; CDR3 DNA: TGCGCCAGCAGCTGGGGGGACAGGGGGCCTAATCAGCCCCAGCATTTT
V gene: TRBV7-2; D gene: NA; J gene: TRBJ2-3; clone size: NA; CDR3 protein: CASSFQGTQYF; CDR3 DNA: TGTGCCAGCAGCTTTCAGGGTACGCAGTATTTT
V gene: TRBV6-2/TRBV6-3; D gene: NA; J gene: TRBJ2-3; clone size: NA; CDR3 protein: CASTPTGLDTQYF; CDR3 DNA: TGTGCCAGCACTCCGACAGGACTAGATACGCAGTATTTT
V gene: TRBV29-1; D gene: TRBD2; J gene: TRBJ2-3; clone size: NA; CDR3 protein: CSAGTRLDTQYF; CDR3 DNA: TGCAGCGCCGGGACTAGGTTAGATACGCAGTATTTT
V gene: TRBV29-1; D gene: TRBD1; J gene: TRBJ2-3; clone size: many; CDR3 protein: CSASDRAVTDTQYF; CDR3 DNA: TGCAGCGCCTCGGACAGGGCGGTGACAGATACGCAGTATTTT
V gene: TRBV5-1; D gene: TRBD2; J gene: TRBJ2-5; clone size: NA; CDR3 protein: CASSSTSGRLETQYF; CDR3 DNA: TGCGCCAGCAGCTCGACTAGCGGGAGGTTAGAGACCCAGTACTTC
V gene: TRBV12-3/TRBV12-4; D gene: TRBD1; J gene: TRBJ2-4; clone size: NA; CDR3 protein: CASSFLGQAKNIQYF; CDR3 DNA: TGTGCCAGCAGTTTTCTGGGACAGGCCAAAAACATTCAGTACTTC
V gene: TRBV12-3/TRBV12-4; D gene: TRBD2; J gene: TRBJ2-1; clone size: few; CDR3 protein: CASSTPGLARVNEQFF; CDR3 DNA: TGTGCCAGCAGTACCCCGGGACTAGCGAGGGTAAATGAGCAGTTCTTC
V gene: TRBV5-1; D gene: NA; J gene: TRBJ2-3; clone size: few; CDR3 protein: CASSTGTATGTDTQYF; CDR3 DNA: TGCGCCAGCAGCACCGGGACGGCCACCGGCACAGATACGCAGTATTTT
V gene: TRBV5-6; D gene: NA; J gene: TRBJ2-3; clone size: NA; CDR3 protein: CASSLVHLVDTQYF; CDR3 DNA: TGTGCCAGCAGCTTGGTGCATTTGGTAGATACGCAGTATTTT
V gene: TRBV6-1; D gene: NA; J gene: TRBJ2-3; clone size: few; CDR3 protein: CASSARLEVTDTQYF; CDR3 DNA: TGTGCCAGCAGTGCCCGACTAGAGGTCACAGATACGCAGTATTTT
V gene: TRBV4-2; D gene: NA; J gene: TRBJ1-1; clone size: few; CDR3 protein: CASSPRDGENTEAFF; CDR3 DNA: TGTGCCAGCAGCCCCAGGGACGGTGAGAACACTGAAGCTTTCTTT
V gene: TRBV6-1; D gene: TRBD1; J gene: TRBJ2-3; clone size: NA; CDR3 protein: CASSDRGNGDTQYF; CDR3 DNA: TGTGCCAGCAGTGACAGGGGGAACGGAGATACGCAGTATTTT
V gene: TRBV3-1; D gene: NA; J gene: TRBJ2-1; clone size: NA; CDR3 protein: CASSQDGLAEQFF; CDR3 DNA: TGTGCCAGCAGCCAAGACGGGCTAGCGGAGCAGTTCTTC